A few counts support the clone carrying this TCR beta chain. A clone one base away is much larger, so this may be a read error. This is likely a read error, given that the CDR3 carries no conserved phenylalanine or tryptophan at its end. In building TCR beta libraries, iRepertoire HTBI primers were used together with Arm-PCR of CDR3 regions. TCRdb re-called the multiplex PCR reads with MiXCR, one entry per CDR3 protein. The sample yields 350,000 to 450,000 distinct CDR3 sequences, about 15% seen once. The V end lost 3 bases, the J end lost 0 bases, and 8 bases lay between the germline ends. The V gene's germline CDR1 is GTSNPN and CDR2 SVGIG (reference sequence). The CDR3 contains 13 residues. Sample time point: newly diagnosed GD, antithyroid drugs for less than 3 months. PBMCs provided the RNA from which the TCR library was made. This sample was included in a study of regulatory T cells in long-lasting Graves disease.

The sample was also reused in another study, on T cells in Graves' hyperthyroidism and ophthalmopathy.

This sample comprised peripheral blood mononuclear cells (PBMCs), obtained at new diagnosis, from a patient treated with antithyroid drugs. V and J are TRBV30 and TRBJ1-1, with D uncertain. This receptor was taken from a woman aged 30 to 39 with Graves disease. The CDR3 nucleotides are TGTGCCTGGAGGAGACATTTGAACACTGAAGCTTTCTCT. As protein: CAWRRHLNTEAFS.